These 10 T cell receptor beta chains were all obtained from the same sample, sequenced in a study of blood T cell repertoires in COVID-19. Repertoires were generated with immunoSEQ multiplex PCR, while TCRdb's copy carries only in-frame clones and drops some. The table has hundreds of thousands of clones, 85% to 90% seen once. The source material was peripheral blood. These receptors were taken from a woman between 25 and 40 years old with COVID-19, enrolled during active disease.

The V call is TRBV18, the J call TRBJ2-2, with D possibly TRBD1 on 5 matching bases. CDR3 length: 18 residues. The germline gives CDR1 KGHSH, CDR2 LQKENI. V gave up 6 bases and J gave up 4 bases, with 24 bases separating them. The CDR3: CASSPARERRPSTGELFF. CDR3 nucleotides: TGTGCCAGCTCCCCAGCCAGGGAACGACGTCCGAGCACCGGGGAGCTGTTTTTT.

The rearrangement uses TRBV11-2 and TRBJ2-2; D is unresolved. The length of the CDR3 is 16 residues. The V gene lost 7 bases and the J gene lost 0 bases, with 15 bases spanning the gap. CDR1 and CDR2 from the germline V gene are SGHAT and FQNNGV. The CDR3 here is CASTPSSSTNTGELFF. CDR3 DNA sequence: TGTGCCAGCACCCCGAGCTCATCCACGAACACCGGGGAGCTGTTTTTT.

The chain couples TRBV27 to TRBJ2-1; 7 bases are shared with TRBD2. J was trimmed by 7 bases and V by 2 bases; bases with no gene match: 14. Germline values: CDR1 MNHEY, CDR2 SMNVEV (reference sequence). The CDR3 covers 17 residues. The CDR3 region has the DNA TGTGCCAGCAGTTTAAGGGTAATGAGCGGGGTTTTGAATGAGCAGTTCTTC. Protein sequence: CASSLRVMSGVLNEQFF.

The chain uses TRBV19 and TRBJ1-5, with D hard to call. Germline V lookup: CDR1 LNHDA, CDR2 SQIVND (reference sequence). CDR3 length: 14 residues. Trimming cost V 5 bases and J 4 bases, with 12 bases left between them. CDR3 in DNA: TGTGCCAGTAGTCCCGGGTGGAATAATCAGCCCCAGCATTTT. Encoded protein: CASSPGWNNQPQHF.

In its sample, this clone was seen a few times. The V call is TRBV5-1, the J call TRBJ2-2, with D possibly TRBD2 on 5 matching bases. Germline V lookup: CDR1 SGHRS, CDR2 YFSETQ. The CDR3 has 15 amino acids. V gave up 1 base and J gave up 4 bases, with 11 bases separating them. For the CDR3, the DNA is TGCGCCAGCAGCTTGTCTAGCTTGGCCACCGGGGAGCTGTTTTTT. Amino acids: CASSLSSLATGELFF.

The chain is built from TRBV6-5 and TRBJ1-1; the D gene is possibly TRBD1 (5 bases). The CDR3 runs to 13 residues. V lost 7 bases and J 4 bases, leaving 13 bases between the germline ends. Germline values: CDR1 MNHEY, CDR2 SVGAGI. Written as DNA, the CDR3 is TGTGCCAGCACAGGGCCCGGGGGCACTGAAGCTTTCTTT. This translates into CASTGPGGTEAFF.

This chain connects TRBV18 to TRBJ2-1; D is unclear. The germline V gene encodes CDR1 KGHSH and CDR2 LQKENI. The CDR3 loop spans 12 amino acids. The V end lost 3 bases, the J end lost 7 bases, and 7 bases lay between the germline ends. CDR3 amino acids: CASSPSLNEQFF. The CDR3 bases are TGTGCCAGCTCACCTAGCCTTAATGAGCAGTTCTTC.

The rearrangement uses TRBV4-1 and TRBJ1-1; 10 bases map to TRBD1. With V trimmed by 1 base and J by 6 bases, 8 bases remained unmatched. There are 16 residues in the CDR3. Germline CDR1 reads MGHRA; CDR2 reads YSYEKL. The CDR3 reads CASSQVSGTGAPEAFF. The CDR3 coding sequence is TGCGCCAGCAGCCAAGTATCCGGGACAGGGGCGCCTGAAGCTTTCTTT.

The rearrangement links TRBV4-2 to TRBJ1-5; D uncertain. The length of the CDR3 is 12 residues. Trimming cost V 5 bases and J 10 bases, with 12 bases left between them. In germline, CDR1 is LGHNA, CDR2 YNFKEQ. The CDR3 region is CASSSSLTPQHF. CDR3 DNA: TGTGCCAGCAGCTCTTCGTTAACTCCCCAGCATTTT.

The chain combines TRBV6-5 with TRBJ1-2; 7 nucleotides match TRBD1. The germline V gene has CDR1 MNHEY and CDR2 SVGAGI. Trimming took 2 bases from V and 6 from J; bases not matched to a gene: 9. CDR3 length equals 15 residues. Here the CDR3 reads CASSYLGGTGDGYTF. CDR3 bases: TGTGCCAGCAGTTACCTGGGGGGTACAGGGGATGGCTACACCTTC.